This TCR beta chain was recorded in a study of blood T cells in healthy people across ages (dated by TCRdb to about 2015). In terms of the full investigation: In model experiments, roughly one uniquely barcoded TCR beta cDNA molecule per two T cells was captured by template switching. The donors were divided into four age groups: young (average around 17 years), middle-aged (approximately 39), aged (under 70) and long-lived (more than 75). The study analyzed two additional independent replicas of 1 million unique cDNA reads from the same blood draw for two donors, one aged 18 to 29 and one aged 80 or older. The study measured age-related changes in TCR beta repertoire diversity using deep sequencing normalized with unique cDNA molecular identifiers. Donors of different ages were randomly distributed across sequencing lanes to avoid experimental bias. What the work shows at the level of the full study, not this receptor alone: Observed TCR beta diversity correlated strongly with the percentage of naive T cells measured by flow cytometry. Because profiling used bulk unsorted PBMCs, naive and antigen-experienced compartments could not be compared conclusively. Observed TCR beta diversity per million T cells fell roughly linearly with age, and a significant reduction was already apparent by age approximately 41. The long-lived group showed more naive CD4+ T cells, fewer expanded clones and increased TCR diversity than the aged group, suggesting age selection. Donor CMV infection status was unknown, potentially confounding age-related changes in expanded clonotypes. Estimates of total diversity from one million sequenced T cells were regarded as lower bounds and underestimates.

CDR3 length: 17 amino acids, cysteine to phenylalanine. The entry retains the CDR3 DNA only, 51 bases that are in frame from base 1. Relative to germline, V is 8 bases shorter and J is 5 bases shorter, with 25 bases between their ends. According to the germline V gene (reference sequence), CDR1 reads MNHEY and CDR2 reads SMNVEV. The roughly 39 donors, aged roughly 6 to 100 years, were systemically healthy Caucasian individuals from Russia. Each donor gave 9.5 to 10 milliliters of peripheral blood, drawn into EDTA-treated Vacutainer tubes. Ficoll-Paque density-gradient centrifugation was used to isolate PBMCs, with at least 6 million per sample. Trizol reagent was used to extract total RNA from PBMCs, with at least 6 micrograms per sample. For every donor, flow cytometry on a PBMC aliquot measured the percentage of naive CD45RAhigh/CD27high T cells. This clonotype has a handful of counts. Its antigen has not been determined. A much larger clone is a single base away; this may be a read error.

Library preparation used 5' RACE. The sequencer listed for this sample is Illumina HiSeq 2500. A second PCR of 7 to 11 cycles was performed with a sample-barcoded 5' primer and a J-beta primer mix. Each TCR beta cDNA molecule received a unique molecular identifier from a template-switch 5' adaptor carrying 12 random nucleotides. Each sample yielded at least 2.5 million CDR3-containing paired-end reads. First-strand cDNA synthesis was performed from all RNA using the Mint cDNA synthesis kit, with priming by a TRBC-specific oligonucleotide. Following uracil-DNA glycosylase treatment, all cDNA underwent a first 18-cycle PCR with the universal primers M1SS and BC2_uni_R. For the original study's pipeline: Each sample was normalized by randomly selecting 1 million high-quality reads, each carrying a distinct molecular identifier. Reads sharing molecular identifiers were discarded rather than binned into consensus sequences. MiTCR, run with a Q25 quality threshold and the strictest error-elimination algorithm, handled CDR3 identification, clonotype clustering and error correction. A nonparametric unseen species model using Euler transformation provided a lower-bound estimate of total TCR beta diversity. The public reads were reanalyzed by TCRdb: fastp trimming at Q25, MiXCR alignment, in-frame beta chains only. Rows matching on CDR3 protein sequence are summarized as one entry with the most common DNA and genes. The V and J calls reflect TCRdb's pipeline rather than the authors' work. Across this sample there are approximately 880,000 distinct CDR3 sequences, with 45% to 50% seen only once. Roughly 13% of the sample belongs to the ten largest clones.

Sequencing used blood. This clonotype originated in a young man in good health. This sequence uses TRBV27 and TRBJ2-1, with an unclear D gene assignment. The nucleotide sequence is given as TGTGCCAGCTTCCCTCGGACCAACCGTTTATCTGACAATGAGCAGTTCTTC. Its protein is CASFPRTNRLSDNEQFF.